These 23 T cell receptor beta chains were sequenced from one sample in a study of early T cells in non-severe SARS-CoV-2 infection. TCRdb recomputed calls from the 5' RACE reads with MiXCR, one row per CDR3 protein. The repertoire consists of around 81,000 distinct CDR3 sequences, with 14% occurring once and the leading ten covering approximately 11%. The sample taken for sequencing was whole blood. The source of these receptors is an adult who was a healthcare worker with PCR-confirmed SARS-CoV-2 infection or an uninfected control (not recorded which).

This clonotype occurred many times. The V and J genes are TRBV7-2 and TRBJ2-5; D gene ambiguous. The CDR3 is 14 amino acids. Germline V gene sequence: CDR1 SGHTA, CDR2 FQGNSA. V was clipped by 4 bases and J by 4 bases, with 13 bases between them. CDR3 amino acids: CASSSPGGIETQYF. CDR3 in DNA: TGTGCCAGCAGCTCGCCGGGCGGTATAGAGACCCAGTACTTC.

The V gene is TRBV12-3 or TRBV12-4, the J gene TRBJ2-7; D possibly corresponds to TRBD1 (5 bases). V was cut by 5 bases and J by 2 bases, with 16 bases left in between. This CDR3 spans 15 amino acids. For the CDR3, the DNA is TGTGCCAGCAGTCCGTCTCGACAGATTGCCTACGAGCAGTACTTC. Translation gives CASSPSRQIAYEQYF.

This clonotype was counted between two and nine times. The chain couples TRBV11-2 to TRBJ1-1; D is unresolved. CDR1 and CDR2 from the germline V gene are SGHAT and FQNNGV. V lost 4 bases and J 2 bases, leaving 14 bases between the germline ends. The CDR3 is 15 residues long. The CDR3 nucleotides read TGTGCCAGCAGCTCCCGACGGGAGGACAACACTGAAGCTTTCTTT. Amino acids: CASSSRREDNTEAFF.

This clonotype has just a few counts. The chain uses TRBV19 and TRBJ2-2; D call uncertain. The V gene lost 7 bases and the J gene lost 1 base, with 7 bases spanning the gap. The CDR3 contains 13 residues. The germline gives CDR1 LNHDA, CDR2 SQIVND (reference sequence). The CDR3 here is CASNYGNTGELFF. Here the CDR3 DNA reads TGTGCCAGTAACTATGGGAACACCGGGGAGCTGTTTTTT. Full variable domain (remainder filled in from reference TRBV19 and TRBJ2-2): DGGITQSPKYLFRKEGQNVTLSCEQNLNHDAMYWYRQDPGQGLRLIYYSQIVNDFQKGDIAEGYSVSREKKESFPLTVTSAQKNPTAFYLCASNYGNTGELFFGEGSRLTVL.

J is TRBJ2-1 and V is TRBV6-5; 7 nucleotides line up with TRBD2. Germline values: CDR1 MNHEY, CDR2 SVGAGI. This CDR3 region has 18 residues. V shed 5 bases and J 0 bases; nucleotides not matched to a gene: 13. CDR3 residues: CASSRPWRGISSYNEQFF. The CDR3 region has the DNA TGTGCCAGCAGTCGTCCGTGGCGGGGGATATCCTCCTACAATGAGCAGTTCTTC.

A few counts support this clonotype. The V and J genes are TRBV7-8 and TRBJ2-3, with 12 bases identical to TRBD2. CDR3 size: 18 residues. V was pared by 4 bases and J by 3 bases, with 11 bases of the junction left unmatched. Germline lookup yields CDR1 SGHVS and CDR2 FQNEAQ. This chain's CDR3 is CASSYGRLAGATTDTQYF. The CDR3 DNA follows: TGTGCCAGCAGCTACGGGAGACTAGCGGGGGCCACGACAGATACGCAGTATTTT. The full variable domain, with the rest looked up from reference TRBV7-8 and TRBJ2-3, is GAGVSQSPRYKVAKRGQDVALRCDPISGHVSLFWYQQALGQGPEFLTYFQNEAQLDKSGLPSDRFFAERPEGSVSTLKIQRTQQEDSAVYLCASSYGRLAGATTDTQYFGPGTRLTVL.

V is TRBV5-1 and J is TRBJ2-7; 7 nucleotides align to TRBD2. Germline V gene data show CDR1 as SGHRS and CDR2 as YFSETQ. This CDR3 spans 14 amino acids. V was clipped by 4 bases and J by 3 bases; unmatched bases: 7. CDR3: CASSPTGGGYEQYF. The CDR3 DNA reads as TGCGCCAGCAGCCCCACGGGGGGAGGCTACGAGCAGTACTTC. The full variable domain, with the rest looked up from reference TRBV5-1 and TRBJ2-7, is KAGVTQTPRYLIKTRGQQVTLSCSPISGHRSVSWYQQTPGQGLQFLFEYFSETQRNKGNFPGRFSGRQFSNSRSEMNVSTLELGDSALYLCASSPTGGGYEQYFGPGTRLTVT.

This clonotype was counted ten times or more. This chain uses TRBV20-1 with TRBJ2-1, with D hard to call. This CDR3 region has 13 residues. Germline CDR1 and CDR2: DFQATT and SNEGSKA (reference sequence). V lost 3 bases and J lost 7, with 13 bases in between. In DNA form, the CDR3 reads TGCAGTGCTAGCCCCCCCGGCCCGAATGAGCAGTTCTTC. Protein sequence: CSASPPGPNEQFF.

The chain uses TRBV4-1 and TRBJ1-1, with D possibly TRBD1 on 6 matching bases. Germline CDR1 MGHRA, CDR2 YSYEKL. The CDR3 totals 12 residues. V was shortened by 0 bases and J by 8 bases, with 7 bases between the two germline ends. CDR3 nucleotides: TGCGCCAGCAGCCAAGAGACAGGAGAAGCTTTCTTT. As protein: CASSQETGEAFF.

This chain links TRBV11-2 with TRBJ2-6; D is perhaps TRBD2 (6 bases). Trimming left V 2 bases short and J 2 bases short, with 16 bases between. The CDR3 has 18 residues. Per the germline V gene, CDR1 is SGHAT and CDR2 is FQNNGV. The CDR3 loop is CASSLFTFGGPGANVLTF. The CDR3 bases are TGTGCCAGCAGCTTATTCACCTTTGGAGGGCCTGGGGCCAACGTCCTGACTTTC.

The V call is TRBV6-5, the J call TRBJ1-1; 8 positions match TRBD1. The CDR3 is 14 residues long. Per germline, CDR1 MNHEY and CDR2 SVGAGI. The trim removed 5 bases at V and 6 bases at J, leaving 8 bases unmatched. The CDR3 protein is CASSPGQGGPEAFF. The CDR3 DNA is TGTGCCAGCAGTCCCGGACAGGGAGGTCCTGAAGCTTTCTTT.

The sample holds a few counts of this clonotype. The chain couples TRBV29-1 to TRBJ2-7; TRBD1 or TRBD2 may be the D gene (5 bases each). CDR1 SQVTM and CDR2 ANQGSEA come from the germline V gene. The CDR3 length is 16 residues. The ends were cut back, 6 bases at V and 4 bases at J, with 25 bases in the middle. Written as DNA, the CDR3 is TGCAGCGTAACCGGGACCCAGAGCCTAGGGGTGTACGAGCAGTACTTC. Translating it yields CSVTGTQSLGVYEQYF.

Ten or more counts support this clonotype. The rearrangement links TRBV19 to TRBJ2-2; 11 nucleotides line up with TRBD1. After removal of 10 bases from V and 6 bases from J, the junction contained 7 bases not matched to a gene. Germline CDR1 is LNHDA and CDR2 is SQIVND (reference sequence). This CDR3 comprises 14 residues. CDR3 sequence: CATQPGQGAGELFF. DNA for the CDR3: TGTGCCACCCAACCGGGACAGGGGGCCGGGGAGCTGTTTTTT.

The CDR3 here is CSVEEGLLETYNEQFF. The CDR3, as DNA: TGCAGCGTTGAAGAGGGACTTCTAGAAACCTACAATGAGCAGTTCTTC. The chain employs TRBV29-1 and TRBJ2-1; a possible D gene is TRBD2 (6 bases). CDR3 length: 16 residues. The germline V and J ends were trimmed by 0 bases and 2 bases, with 14 bases remaining between them. CDR1 is SQVTM and CDR2 is ANQGSEA in the germline V gene.

This clonotype appeared a few times. This rearrangement joins TRBV11-2 to TRBJ2-3; D may match TRBD1 or TRBD2 (5 bases each). The CDR3 extends over 15 amino acids. V was clipped by 1 base and J by 6 bases, with 14 bases between them. Germline V CDR1 and CDR2: SGHAT, FQNNGV. The CDR3 nucleotides are TGTGCCAGCAGCTTAGTGGGGGATCAAACCGATACGCAGTATTTT. Protein product: CASSLVGDQTDTQYF.

This clonotype was detected ten times or more. This chain uses TRBV13 with TRBJ1-6, with a possible D match to TRBD1 (6 bases). CDR3 length: 14 amino acids. Trimming shortened V by 5 bases and J by 10 bases, and 15 bases separated the two germline ends. In germline, CDR1 is PRHDT, CDR2 FYEKMQ (reference sequence). CDR3 nucleotides: TGTGCCAGCAGCGCACGGGGGGGCCAATCACCCCTCCACTTT. As protein: CASSARGGQSPLHF.

This clonotype was detected only a few times. This sequence joins TRBV29-1 and TRBJ1-2; D uncertain. This CDR3 has 9 amino acids. CDR1 is SQVTM and CDR2 is ANQGSEA in the germline V gene. V was pared by 7 bases and J by 3 bases, with 3 bases between. This chain's CDR3 is CSADYGYTF. CDR3 coding DNA: TGCAGCGCCGACTATGGCTACACCTTC.

This clonotype was seen many times. This chain joins TRBV7-2 and TRBJ1-6; 8 nucleotides agree with TRBD1. V lost 4 bases to trimming and J lost 9 bases; unmatched junction nucleotides: 2. From germline, CDR1 is SGHTA and CDR2 FQGNSA. The CDR3 totals 13 residues. The CDR3 region is CASSSQGASPLHF. The CDR3 DNA sequence: TGTGCCAGCAGCTCCCAGGGGGCTTCACCCCTCCACTTT.

This chain links TRBV28 with TRBJ2-2, with D unclear. Germline V CDR1 and CDR2: MDHEN, SYDVKM. V lost 7 bases and J 4 bases, leaving 4 bases between the germline ends. The CDR3 runs to 11 residues. CDR3 residues: CASMGTGELFF. The CDR3 DNA reads TGTGCCAGCATGGGCACCGGGGAGCTGTTTTTT.

This sequence joins TRBV13 and TRBJ2-7; D is perhaps TRBD1 (6 bases). From germline, CDR1 is PRHDT and CDR2 FYEKMQ (reference sequence). This CDR3 has 15 amino acids. V shed 4 bases and J shed 7 bases, with 20 bases lying between them. Here the CDR3 DNA reads TGTGCCAGCAGCTCCACCCAGGGGCCCCTACGTGAGCAGTACTTC. Translating gives CASSSTQGPLREQYF. The whole variable domain, filled in from reference TRBV13 and TRBJ2-7, reads AAGVIQSPRHLIKEKRETATLKCYPIPRHDTVYWYQQGPGQDPQFLISFYEKMQSDKGSIPDRFSAQQFSDYHSELNMSSLELGDSALYFCASSSTQGPLREQYFGPGTRLTVT.

The V and J genes are TRBV12-3 or TRBV12-4 and TRBJ1-2; D ambiguous. This CDR3 region has 12 residues. Trimming cost V 6 bases and J 4 bases, with 9 bases left between them. Here the CDR3 reads CASSSDIYGYTF. CDR3 nucleotides: TGTGCCAGCAGCTCCGACATCTATGGCTACACCTTC.

The gene calls are TRBV6-1 and TRBJ1-1; 10 bases map to TRBD1. Germline V gene sequence: CDR1 MNHNS, CDR2 SASEGT. This CDR3 has 14 amino acids. The trim removed 4 bases at V and 4 bases at J, leaving 3 bases unmatched. The DNA for the CDR3 is TGTGCCAGCAGTGCCGGACAGGGGGGCACTGAAGCTTTCTTT. Encoded protein: CASSAGQGGTEAFF.

The chain carries TRBV12-3 or TRBV12-4 and TRBJ2-1, with a possible D match to TRBD2 (7 bases). V lost 3 bases and J lost 12, with 18 bases in between. The CDR3 is made up of 14 amino acids. CDR3 sequence (DNA): TGTGCCAGCAGTTTGATTAACAGGGAGGGAGCGCAGTTCTTC. Encoded protein: CASSLINREGAQFF.